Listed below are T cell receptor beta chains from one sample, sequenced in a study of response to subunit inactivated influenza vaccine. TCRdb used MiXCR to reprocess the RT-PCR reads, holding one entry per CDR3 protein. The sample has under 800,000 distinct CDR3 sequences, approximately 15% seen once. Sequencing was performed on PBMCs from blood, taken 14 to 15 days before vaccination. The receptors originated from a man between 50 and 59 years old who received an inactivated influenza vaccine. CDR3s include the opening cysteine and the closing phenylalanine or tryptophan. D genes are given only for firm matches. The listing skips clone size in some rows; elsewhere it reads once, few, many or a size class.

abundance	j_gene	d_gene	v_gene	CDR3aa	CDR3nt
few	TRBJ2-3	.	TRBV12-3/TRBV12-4	CASSFSHSTDTQYF	TGTGCCAGCAGTTTCTCACACAGCACAGATACGCAGTATTTT
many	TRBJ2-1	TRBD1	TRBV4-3	CASSQETGGYNEQFF	TGCGCCAGCAGCCAAGAGACAGGGGGCTACAATGAGCAGTTCTTC
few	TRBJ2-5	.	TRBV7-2	CASSLAFGQETQYF	TGTGCCAGCAGCTTAGCATTCGGACAAGAGACCCAGTACTTC
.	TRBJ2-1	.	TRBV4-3	CASSQPGYNEQFF	TGCGCCAGCAGCCAACCGGGGTACAATGAGCAGTTCTTC
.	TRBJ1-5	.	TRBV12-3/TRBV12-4	CASSGPNFNQPQHF	TGTGCCAGCAGCGGACCGAACTTCAATCAGCCCCAGCATTTT
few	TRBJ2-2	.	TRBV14	CASSRRVGTGELFF	TGTGCCAGCAGCCGCAGAGTGGGCACCGGGGAGCTGTTTTTT
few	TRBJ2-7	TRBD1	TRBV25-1	CASRGTDWGLQYF	TGTGCCAGCCGTGGGACAGACTGGGGTTTGCAGTACTTC
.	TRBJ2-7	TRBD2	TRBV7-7	CASSKLAGDYEQYF	TGTGCCAGCAGCAAACTAGCGGGGGACTACGAGCAGTACTTC
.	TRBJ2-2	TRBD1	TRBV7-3	CASSSHDRGKPGELFF	TGTGCCAGCAGTTCGCACGACAGGGGGAAACCCGGGGAGCTGTTTTTT
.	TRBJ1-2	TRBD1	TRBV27	CASSQGGGSGGYTF	TGTGCCAGCAGTCAGGGGGGGGGCTCCGGTGGCTACACCTTC
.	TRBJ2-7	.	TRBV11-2	CASSLSPHPPGLGREQYF	TGTGCCAGCAGCTTATCCCCCCACCCCCCGGGCTTGGGTCGCGAGCAGTACTTC
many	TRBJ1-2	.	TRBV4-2	CASSQVAYYGYTF	TGTGCCAGCAGCCAAGTGGCTTACTATGGCTACACCTTC
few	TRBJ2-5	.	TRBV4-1	CASSQRGGVETQYF	TGCGCCAGCAGCCAACGCGGTGGGGTAGAGACCCAGTACTTC
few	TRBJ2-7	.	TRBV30	CAWSGDSHEQYF	TGTGCCTGGAGCGGAGATTCCCACGAGCAGTACTTC
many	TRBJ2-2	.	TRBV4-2	CASSQDWQGKRAGELFF	TGTGCCAGCAGCCAAGATTGGCAGGGTAAAAGGGCCGGGGAGCTGTTTTTT
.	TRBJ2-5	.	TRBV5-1	CASSLVGGNRETQYF	TGCGCCAGCAGCTTGGTTGGAGGGAATAGAGAGACCCAGTACTTC
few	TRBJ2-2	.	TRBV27	CASSLKYRVGGELFF	TGTGCCAGCAGTTTAAAATATAGGGTCGGCGGGGAGCTGTTTTTT
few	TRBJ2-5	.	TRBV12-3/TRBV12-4	CASSQSGRHGGETQYF	TGTGCCAGCAGCCAAAGCGGGCGGCACGGAGGGGAGACCCAGTACTTC
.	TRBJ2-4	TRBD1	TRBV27	CASSSGTGGLAVTELAKNIQYF	TGTGCCAGCAGTTCCGGGACAGGGGGCTTGGCGGTGACAGAACTAGCCAAAAACATTCAGTACTTC
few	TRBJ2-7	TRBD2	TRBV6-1	CASRILAGASHEQYF	TGTGCCAGCAGGATACTAGCGGGAGCCTCCCACGAGCAGTACTTC
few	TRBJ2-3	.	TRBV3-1	CASSLRGYTDTQYF	TGTGCCAGCAGCCTTAGAGGTTACACAGATACGCAGTATTTT
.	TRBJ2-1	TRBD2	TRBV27	CASRTHRSGSPYNEQFF	TGTGCCAGCAGGACACATAGGAGCGGGAGCCCCTACAATGAGCAGTTCTTC
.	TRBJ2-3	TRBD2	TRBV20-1	CSAERASGTPDTQYF	TGCAGTGCCGAGCGAGCTAGCGGGACCCCAGATACGCAGTATTTT
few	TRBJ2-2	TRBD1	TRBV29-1	CSVGGQVANTGELFF	TGCAGCGTTGGGGGACAGGTCGCGAACACCGGGGAGCTGTTTTTT
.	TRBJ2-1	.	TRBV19	CASSIAGRVNEQFF	TGTGCCAGTAGTATAGCGGGGCGGGTCAATGAGCAGTTCTTC
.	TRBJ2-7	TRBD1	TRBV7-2	CASSKDRASSYEQYF	TGTGCCAGCAGCAAGGACAGGGCAAGCTCCTACGAGCAGTACTTC
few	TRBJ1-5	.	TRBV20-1	CSARLGVGNQPQHF	TGCAGTGCTAGATTGGGGGTCGGAAATCAGCCCCAGCATTTT
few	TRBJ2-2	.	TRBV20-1	CSASRDKVNTGELFF	TGCAGTGCTAGCCGGGACAAAGTTAACACCGGGGAGCTGTTTTTT
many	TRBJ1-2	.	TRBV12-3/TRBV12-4	CASSSVLGTYGYTF	TGTGCCAGCAGTTCAGTATTGGGGACCTATGGCTACACCTTC
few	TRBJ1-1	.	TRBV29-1	CSGGSLGTEAFF	TGCAGCGGCGGGTCCCTGGGGACTGAAGCTTTCTTT
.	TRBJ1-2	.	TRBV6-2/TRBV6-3	CASSYLQGGGYTF	TGTGCCAGCAGTTATCTCCAGGGAGGAGGCTACACCTTC
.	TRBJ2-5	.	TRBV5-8	CASSLTQDLETQYF	TGTGCCAGCAGCTTGACTCAGGACTTAGAGACCCAGTACTTC
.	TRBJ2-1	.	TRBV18	CASSGQGGNEQFF	TGTGCCAGCTCCGGACAGGGAGGGAATGAGCAGTTCTTC
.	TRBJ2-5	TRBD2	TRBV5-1	CASSLGQLAGGLETQYF	TGCGCCAGCAGCTTGGGGCAACTAGCGGGAGGGCTGGAGACCCAGTACTTC
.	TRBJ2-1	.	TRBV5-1	CASMVAPQGGRGEQFF	TGCGCCAGCATGGTGGCTCCACAGGGAGGGCGCGGAGAGCAGTTCTTC
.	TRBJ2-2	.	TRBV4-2	CASSQEVPGELFF	TGTGCCAGCAGCCAAGAGGTGCCCGGGGAGCTGTTTTTT
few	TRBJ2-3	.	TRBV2	CASMGRVLDTQYF	TGTGCCAGCATGGGCCGGGTTTTAGATACGCAGTATTTT
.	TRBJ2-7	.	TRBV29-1	CSVEDYEQYF	TGCAGCGTTGAAGATTACGAGCAGTACTTC
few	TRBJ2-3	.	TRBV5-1	CASSSMRRDFTDTQYF	TGCGCCAGCAGCTCCATGAGGAGGGACTTCACAGATACGCAGTATTTT
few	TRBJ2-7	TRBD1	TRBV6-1	CASRRRDRGIYEQYF	TGTGCCAGCAGGCGCCGCGACAGGGGAATCTACGAGCAGTACTTC